This T cell receptor beta chain stems from a study of T-cell memory formation after mild COVID-19. The study, taken as a whole, reports: Clones that shrank (day 15 to 85) were balanced CD4/CD8, whereas later expanders leaned CD4+. Memory from before infection featured some responding clones, which suggests cross-reactive memory joined.

As to this clonotype: Its antigen is undetermined.

After 5'RACE with constant-segment primers, TCR alpha and TCR beta cDNA libraries carrying sample barcodes and UMIs were obtained. Each CDR3 protein is one row after TCRdb ran MiXCR on the 5' RACE reads. This sample has 200,000 to 250,000 distinct CDR3 sequences, with around 30% found just once. CDR1 is ENHRY and CDR2 is SYGVKD in the germline V gene. CDR3 length: 14 residues. Trimming left V 4 bases short and J 2 bases short, with 11 bases between. The V call is TRBV10-3, the J call TRBJ1-1; unclear D gene. The sample was PBMCs or a T cell subset sorted from them (not recorded which). The receptor's source is an adult woman who had mild COVID-19 (a few samples of this study predate the infection). Cell type and time point are not known. CDR3 coding DNA: TGTGCCATCAGTGTGTTGGGAGAAAACACTGAAGCTTTCTTT. It specifies CAISVLGENTEAFF.